These 15 T cell receptor beta chains were sequenced from one sample in a study of CD8 T cells in ankylosing spondylitis. These receptors have no known antigen. General study points: Made up of eight highly homologous variants, a TCR beta motif appeared characteristic of ankylosing spondylitis blood.

Each CDR3 protein is one row after TCRdb ran MiXCR on the 5' RACE reads. The sample has under 950,000 distinct CDR3 sequences, around 20% seen once. Sequencing used blood, either unsorted or a sorted T cell fraction (not recorded which). Source of these receptors: a male donor with ankylosing spondylitis.

This clonotype was picked up a small number of times. This chain joins TRBV6-2 or TRBV6-3 and TRBJ2-2; unclear D gene. Germline lookup yields CDR1 MNHEY and CDR2 SVGEGT. Trimming pared 2 bases from V and 3 bases from J, leaving 7 bases between. The CDR3 is 14 amino acids. The CDR3 here is CASSYGSHTGELFF. The CDR3 nucleotides read TGTGCCAGCAGTTACGGCAGCCACACCGGGGAGCTGTTTTTT.

V is TRBV24-1 and J is TRBJ1-5; TRBD1 agrees at 9 bases. This CDR3 spans 21 amino acids. CDR1 and CDR2 from the germline V gene are KGHDR and SFDVKD. V shed 3 bases and J 0 bases; nucleotides not matched to a gene: 17. This CDR3 is CATSDGGSDRGLKNSNQPQHF. In nucleotides, the CDR3 is TGTGCCACCAGTGATGGGGGGTCGGACAGGGGACTAAAGAATAGCAATCAGCCCCAGCATTTT.

The CDR3 reads CASSRRVGTDTQYF. The CDR3 DNA follows: TGTGCCAGCAGCCGACGAGTTGGGACAGATACGCAGTATTTT. This rearrangement joins TRBV11-2 to TRBJ2-3; D is unclear. Germline V lookup: CDR1 SGHAT, CDR2 FQNNGV. The CDR3 totals 14 residues. V was shortened by 5 bases and J by 3 bases, with 12 bases between the two germline ends.

The V call is TRBV7-9, the J call TRBJ1-1; no firm D call. Germline V gene lookup returns CDR1 SEHNR and CDR2 FQNEAQ (reference sequence). Trimming stripped 7 bases from V and 2 bases from J, with 11 bases between. This CDR3 contains 13 residues. The CDR3 is CASTLAVNTEAFF. Written as DNA, the CDR3 is TGTGCCAGCACCCTCGCCGTTAACACTGAAGCTTTCTTT.

The chain couples TRBV20-1 to TRBJ2-1; 12 nucleotides agree with TRBD2. V shed 4 bases and J 4 bases; nucleotides not matched to a gene: 8. There are 16 residues in the CDR3. Germline lookup yields CDR1 DFQATT and CDR2 SNEGSKA (reference sequence). The CDR3 loop is CSAIVTGTSGYNEQFF. The DNA of the CDR3 is TGCAGTGCTATAGTAACCGGGACTAGCGGGTACAATGAGCAGTTCTTC.

This rearrangement joins TRBV7-2 to TRBJ1-1, with D possibly TRBD1 on 6 matching bases. The CDR3 contains 16 residues. Per germline, CDR1 SGHTA and CDR2 FQGNSA. V was cut by 7 bases and J by 8 bases, with 26 bases left in between. The CDR3 region has the DNA TGTGCCAGCACTAATTCTGCCGGGACACCAATACTAGAAGCTTTCTTT. Residues: CASTNSAGTPILEAFF.

This clonotype was detected only a few times. This chain uses TRBV29-1 with TRBJ2-1; 8 bases are a match to TRBD1. The germline V gene has CDR1 SQVTM and CDR2 ANQGSEA. This CDR3 is built from 13 residues. The ends lost 7 bases at V and 0 bases at J; junction bases unmatched: 2. CDR3 sequence reads: CSGTGNSYNEQFF. DNA of the CDR3: TGCAGCGGGACAGGGAACTCCTACAATGAGCAGTTCTTC.

V and J are TRBV5-1 and TRBJ2-1, with D uncertain. The germline V and J ends were trimmed by 2 bases and 3 bases, with 15 bases remaining between them. Germline CDR1 and CDR2: SGHRS and YFSETQ. The CDR3 contains 16 residues. The CDR3 sequence is CASSFSGSNFYNEQFF. CDR3 bases: TGCGCCAGCAGCTTTAGTGGGTCCAACTTCTACAATGAGCAGTTCTTC.

The chain combines TRBV5-1 with TRBJ1-4; 8 nucleotides line up with TRBD1. The CDR3 contains 15 residues. Looked up from germline, CDR1 is SGHRS and CDR2 is YFSETQ. V gave up 4 bases and J gave up 8 bases; unmatched junction bases: 10. The CDR3 loop reads CASSPLTGEGEKLFF. The DNA of the CDR3 is TGCGCCAGCAGCCCCTTGACAGGGGAGGGCGAAAAACTGTTTTTT.

The chain joins TRBV4-2 to TRBJ2-3; no clear D gene. The CDR3 spans 18 residues. The V gene's germline CDR1 is LGHNA and CDR2 YNFKEQ. V shed 0 bases and J shed 1 base, with 17 bases lying between them. CDR3 sequence reads: CASSQDIPSAVGTDTQYF. In DNA, the CDR3 is TGTGCCAGCAGCCAAGATATCCCTTCGGCAGTTGGCACAGATACGCAGTATTTT.

The chain couples TRBV11-2 to TRBJ2-5; D may be TRBD1 or TRBD2 (5 bases each). V was shortened by 7 bases and J by 0 bases, with 15 bases between the two germline ends. Germline CDR1 reads SGHAT; CDR2 reads FQNNGV. The CDR3 totals 15 residues. The CDR3 sequence: CASTQGSGYQETQYF. The CDR3 coding sequence is TGTGCCAGCACCCAGGGTTCGGGGTACCAAGAGACCCAGTACTTC.

To note about this clonotype: A read error may account for a junction end that differs from germline. This rearrangement joins TRBV5-1 to TRBJ2-2; 9 bases match TRBD2. CDR1 and CDR2 from the germline V gene are SGHRS and YFSETQ. CDR3 size: 18 residues. CDR3 in DNA: TGCGCCAGCCGCTTACCCAAAGGGACTAGCCTCTCCCGCGGGGAGCTGTTTTTT. It yields the protein CASRLPKGTSLSRGELFF.

This clonotype has just a few counts. V gene TRBV3-1 combines with J gene TRBJ2-1, with 7 bases that match TRBD2. This CDR3 spans 17 amino acids. With V trimmed by 4 bases and J by 4 bases, 13 bases remained unmatched. Germline V lookup: CDR1 LGHDT, CDR2 YNNKEL (reference sequence). CDR3 protein: CASSPPLASGPYNEQFF. CDR3 DNA: TGTGCCAGCAGCCCCCCCCTTGCTAGCGGCCCTTACAATGAGCAGTTCTTC.

The gene calls are TRBV5-1 and TRBJ1-4; 10 bases fit TRBD1. The length of the CDR3 is 15 residues. Trimming removed 3 bases from V and 2 bases from J; junction bases left unmatched: 1. Looked up from germline, CDR1 is SGHRS and CDR2 is YFSETQ. The CDR3 sequence: CASSWGQGTNEKLFF. Written as DNA, the CDR3 is TGCGCCAGCAGCTGGGGACAGGGGACTAATGAAAAACTGTTTTTT.

This clonotype was recorded at least ten times. This chain links TRBV12-3 or TRBV12-4 with TRBJ2-5; 14 nucleotides match TRBD2. The CDR3 contains 17 residues. J gave up 3 bases and V 4 bases, and 7 bases lay outside the gene matches. CDR3 sequence reads: CASSWGTSGGSEETQYF. The CDR3 region has the DNA TGTGCCAGCAGTTGGGGGACTAGCGGGGGAAGCGAAGAGACCCAGTACTTC.